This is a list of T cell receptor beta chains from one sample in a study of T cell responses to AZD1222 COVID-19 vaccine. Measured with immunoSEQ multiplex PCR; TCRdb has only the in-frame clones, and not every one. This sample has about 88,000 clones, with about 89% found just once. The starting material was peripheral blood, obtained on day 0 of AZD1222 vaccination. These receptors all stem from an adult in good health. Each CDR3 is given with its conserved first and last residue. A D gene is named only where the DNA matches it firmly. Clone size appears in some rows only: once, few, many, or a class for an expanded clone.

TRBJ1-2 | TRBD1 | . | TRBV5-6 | TGTGCCAGCAGCTGGGACAGGGATAACTATGGCTACACCTTC | CASSWDRDNYGYTF
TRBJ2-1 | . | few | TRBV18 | TGTGCCAGCTCACCGGGGGGGCCTCGGGAGCAGTTCTTC | CASSPGGPREQFF
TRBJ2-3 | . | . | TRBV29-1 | TGCAGCGAACGGGACTTATTCACAGATACGCAGTATTTT | CSERDLFTDTQYF
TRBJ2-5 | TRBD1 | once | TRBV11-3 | TGTGCCAGCAGCCGCAGGGGGAGCCAAGAGACCCAGTACTTC | CASSRRGSQETQYF
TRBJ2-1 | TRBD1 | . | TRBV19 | TGTGCCAGTAGTGTATTGCCCGGGACAGGGTTCCACAATGAGCAGTTCTTC | CASSVLPGTGFHNEQFF
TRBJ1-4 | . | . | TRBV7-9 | TGTGCCAGCACCAGACCGCCAACTAATGAAAAACTGTTTTTT | CASTRPPTNEKLFF
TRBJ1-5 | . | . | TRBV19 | TGTGCCACCGGGACCGGCAATCAGCCCCAGCATTTT | CATGTGNQPQHF
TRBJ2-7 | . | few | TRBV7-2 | TGTGCCAGCAGCTTAGTGGCATCCGTCGCCGAGCAGTACTTC | CASSLVASVAEQYF
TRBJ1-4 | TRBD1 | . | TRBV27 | TGTGCCAGCAGTTTCGGACAGGGGAGAGGCGGTGAAAAACTGTTTTTT | CASSFGQGRGGEKLFF
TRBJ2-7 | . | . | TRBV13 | TGTGCCAGCAGCTTAGTAGGATCACCCTCCTACGAGCAGTACTTC | CASSLVGSPSYEQYF
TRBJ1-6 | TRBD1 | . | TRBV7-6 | TGTGCCAGCAGCGAGCGACAGGGGAATAATTCACCCCTCCACTTT | CASSERQGNNSPLHF
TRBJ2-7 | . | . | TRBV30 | TGTGCCTGGAGTGGGCGGACTATCTACGAGCAGTACTTC | CAWSGRTIYEQYF
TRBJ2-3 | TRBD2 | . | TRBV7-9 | TGTGCCAGCAGCCGGACTAGCGGGGGGGCAGATACGCAGTATTTT | CASSRTSGGADTQYF
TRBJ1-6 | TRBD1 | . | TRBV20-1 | TGCAGTGCCCCAGAGGGGGGACAGTTTCACTTT | CSAPEGGQFHF
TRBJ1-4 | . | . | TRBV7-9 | TGTGCCAGCAGCTTAGGAGGCGGGAATGAAAAACTGTTTTTT | CASSLGGGNEKLFF
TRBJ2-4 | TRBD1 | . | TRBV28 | TGTGCCAGCAGTTCCCGACAGGGGAACATTCAGTACTTC | CASSSRQGNIQYF
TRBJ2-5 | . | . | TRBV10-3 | TGTGCCATCAGTGAGAGGTCAGGAGGGATTGGGGAGACCCAGTACTTC | CAISERSGGIGETQYF
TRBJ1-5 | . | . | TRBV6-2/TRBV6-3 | TGTGCCAGCAGCCGCGGACGTGAGAATCAGCCCCAGCATTTT | CASSRGRENQPQHF
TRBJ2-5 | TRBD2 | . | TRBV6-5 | TGTGCCAGCAGTTACGGATTGGGGGGGCAAGAGACCCAGTACTTC | CASSYGLGGQETQYF
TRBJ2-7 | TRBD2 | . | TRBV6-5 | TGTGCCAGCAGTTACAACCGGGGGGGATACTACGAGCAGTACTTC | CASSYNRGGYYEQYF
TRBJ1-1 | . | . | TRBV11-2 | TGTGCCAGCAGCTCAAGAGGTATCGGGGTCGCAGTGAACACTGAAGCTTTCTTT | CASSSRGIGVAVNTEAFF
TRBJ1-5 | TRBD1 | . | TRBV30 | TGTGCCTGGAGGCACAGGGGCGGGGGTCAGCCCCAGCATTTT | CAWRHRGGGQPQHF
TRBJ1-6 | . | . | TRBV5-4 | TGTGCCAGCAGCCATGACCCAATCCGTCGCGATTCACCCCTCCACTTT | CASSHDPIRRDSPLHF
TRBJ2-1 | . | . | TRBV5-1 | TGCGCCAGCAGCTTGGCGGACGTCTCTGAGCAGTTCTTC | CASSLADVSEQFF
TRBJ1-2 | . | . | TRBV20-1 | TGCAGTGCTAGTCCTTTTAACTATGGCTACACCTTC | CSASPFNYGYTF
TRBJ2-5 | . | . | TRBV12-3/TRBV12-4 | TGTGCCAGCAGCCTGGACGGGATAGGGACCCAGTACTTC | CASSLDGIGTQYF
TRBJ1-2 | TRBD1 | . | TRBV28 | TGTGCCAGCAGGCATGACGGACAGGGCTATGGCTACACCTTC | CASRHDGQGYGYTF
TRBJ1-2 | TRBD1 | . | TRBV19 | TGTGCCAGTAGTATCCATACAGGGGACTATGGCTACACCTTC | CASSIHTGDYGYTF
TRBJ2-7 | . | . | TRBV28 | TGTGCCAGCAGCCCGACATTGGGCGGCAACGAGCAGTACTTC | CASSPTLGGNEQYF
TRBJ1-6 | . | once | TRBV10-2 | TGCGCCAGCACCAGGTCCAGAGATAATTCACCCCTCCACTTT | CASTRSRDNSPLHF
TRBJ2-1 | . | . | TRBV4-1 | TGCGCCAGCAGCCAACCAATTGGGGCATCCTACAATGAGCAGTTCTTC | CASSQPIGASYNEQFF
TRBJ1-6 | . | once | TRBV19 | TGTGCCAGTAGATTGACCGAGAGAAGCTATAATTCACCCCTCCACTTT | CASRLTERSYNSPLHF
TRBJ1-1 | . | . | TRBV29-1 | TGCAGCGTTCTCGGGGGGCGAAGGGTCACTGAAGCTTTCTTT | CSVLGGRRVTEAFF
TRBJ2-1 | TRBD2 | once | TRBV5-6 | TGTGCCAGCAGCTTGGGACTAGCGGGAGGGGATGAGCAGTTCTTC | CASSLGLAGGDEQFF
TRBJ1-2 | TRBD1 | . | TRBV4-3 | TGCGCCAGCAGCCAAGCTCAGGGGGCGCTTCGGGGCTACACCTTC | CASSQAQGALRGYTF
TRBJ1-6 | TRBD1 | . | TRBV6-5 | TGTGCCAGCAGTTACTGGGACAGAAATTCACCCCTCCACTTT | CASSYWDRNSPLHF
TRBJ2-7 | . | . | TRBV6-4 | TGTGCCGGGGCAGGGAGCTCCTACGAGCAGTACTTC | CAGAGSSYEQYF
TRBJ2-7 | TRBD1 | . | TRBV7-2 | TGTGCCAGCAGCTTCCCTGGACAGGGGAGAGCCTACGAGCAGTACTTC | CASSFPGQGRAYEQYF
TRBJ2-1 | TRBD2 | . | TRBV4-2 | TGTGCCAGCAGCCAAGACAGTTTCCTAGCGGGATCCTACAATGAGCAGTTCTTC | CASSQDSFLAGSYNEQFF
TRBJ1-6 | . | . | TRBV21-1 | TGTGCCAGCAGTCTCCCCCCGGGGCCCCTCCACTTT | CASSLPPGPLHF
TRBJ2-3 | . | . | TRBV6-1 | TGTGCCAGCAGTGAATGGGCGGATACGCAGTATTTT | CASSEWADTQYF
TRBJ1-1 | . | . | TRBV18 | TGTGCCAGCTCAGAGACAGGGAACACTGAAGCTTTCTTT | CASSETGNTEAFF